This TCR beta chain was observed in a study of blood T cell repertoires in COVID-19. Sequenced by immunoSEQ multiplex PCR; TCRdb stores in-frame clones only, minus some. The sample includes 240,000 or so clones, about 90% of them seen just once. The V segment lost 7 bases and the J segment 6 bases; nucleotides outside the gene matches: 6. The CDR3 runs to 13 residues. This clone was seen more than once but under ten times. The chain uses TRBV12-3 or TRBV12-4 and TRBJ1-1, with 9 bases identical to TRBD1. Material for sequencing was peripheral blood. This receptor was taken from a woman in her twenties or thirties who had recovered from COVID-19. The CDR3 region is CASTPRDRAEAFF. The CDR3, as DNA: TGTGCCAGCACCCCGAGGGACAGGGCTGAAGCTTTCTTT.